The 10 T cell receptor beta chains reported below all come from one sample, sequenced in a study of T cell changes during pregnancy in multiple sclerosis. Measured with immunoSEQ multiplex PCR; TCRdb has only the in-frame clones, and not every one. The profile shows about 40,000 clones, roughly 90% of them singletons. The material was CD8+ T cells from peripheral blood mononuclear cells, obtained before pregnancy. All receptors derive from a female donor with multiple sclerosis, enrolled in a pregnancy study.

CDR3 coding DNA: TGCGCCAGCAGCTTGTTCCTCAGCGGTGACGAGCAGTACTTC. It specifies CASSLFLSGDEQYF. The chain employs TRBV5-1 and TRBJ2-7, with D tentatively TRBD2 (5 bases). Trimming cost V 1 base and J 5 bases, with 13 bases left between them. CDR1 and CDR2 (germline): SGHRS, YFSETQ. The CDR3 extends over 14 amino acids.

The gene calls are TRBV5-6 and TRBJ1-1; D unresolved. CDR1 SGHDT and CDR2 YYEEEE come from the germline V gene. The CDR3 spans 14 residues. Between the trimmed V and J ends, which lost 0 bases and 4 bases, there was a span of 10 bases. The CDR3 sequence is CASSLGGVSTEAFF. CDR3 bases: TGTGCCAGCAGCTTGGGCGGGGTAAGCACTGAAGCTTTCTTT.

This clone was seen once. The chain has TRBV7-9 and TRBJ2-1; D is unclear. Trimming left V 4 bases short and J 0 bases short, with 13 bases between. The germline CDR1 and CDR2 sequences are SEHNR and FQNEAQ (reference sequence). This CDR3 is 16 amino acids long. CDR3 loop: CASSSYSLSSYNEQFF. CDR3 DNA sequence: TGTGCCAGCAGCTCTTACTCATTAAGCTCCTACAATGAGCAGTTCTTC.

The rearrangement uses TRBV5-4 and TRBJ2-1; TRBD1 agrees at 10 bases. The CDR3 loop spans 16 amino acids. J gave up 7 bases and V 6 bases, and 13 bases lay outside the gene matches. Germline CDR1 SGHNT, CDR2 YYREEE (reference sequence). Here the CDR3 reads CASNLGRTGGRNEQFF. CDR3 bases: TGTGCCAGCAACCTAGGGAGGACAGGGGGGCGGAATGAGCAGTTCTTC.

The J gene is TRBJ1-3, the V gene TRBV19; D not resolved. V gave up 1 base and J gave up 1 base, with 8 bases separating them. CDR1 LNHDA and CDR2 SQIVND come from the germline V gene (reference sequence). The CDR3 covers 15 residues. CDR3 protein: CASSIGTGSGNTIYF. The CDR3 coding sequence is TGTGCCAGTAGTATAGGTACGGGTTCTGGAAACACCATATATTTT.

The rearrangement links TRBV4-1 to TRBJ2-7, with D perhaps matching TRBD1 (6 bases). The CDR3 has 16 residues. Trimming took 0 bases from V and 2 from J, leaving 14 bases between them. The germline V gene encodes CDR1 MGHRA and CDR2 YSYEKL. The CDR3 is CASSQDVGQGTYEQYF. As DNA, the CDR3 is TGCGCCAGCAGCCAAGATGTGGGGCAGGGGACCTACGAGCAGTACTTC.

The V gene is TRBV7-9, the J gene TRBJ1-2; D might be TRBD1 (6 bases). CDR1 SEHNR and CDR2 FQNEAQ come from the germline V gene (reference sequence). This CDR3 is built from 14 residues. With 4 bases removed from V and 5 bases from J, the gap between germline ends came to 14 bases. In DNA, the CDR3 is TGTGCCAGCAGCTCCGGACAGAACCTTTATGGCTACACCTTC. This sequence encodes CASSSGQNLYGYTF. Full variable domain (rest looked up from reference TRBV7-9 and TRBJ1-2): DTGVSQNPRHKITKRGQNVTFRCDPISEHNRLYWYRQTLGQGPEFLTYFQNEAQLEKSRLLSDRFSAERPKGSFSTLEIQRTEQGDSAMYLCASSSGQNLYGYTFGSGTRLTVV.

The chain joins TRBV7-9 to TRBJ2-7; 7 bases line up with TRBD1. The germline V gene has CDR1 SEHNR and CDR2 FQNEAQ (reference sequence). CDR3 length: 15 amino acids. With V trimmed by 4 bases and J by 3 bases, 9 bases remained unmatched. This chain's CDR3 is CASSSTGPQGYEQYF. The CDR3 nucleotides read TGTGCCAGCAGCTCGACAGGGCCCCAGGGCTACGAGCAGTACTTC.

The CDR3 reads CASSVDVGAYEQYF. The CDR3, as DNA: TGTGCCAGCAGCGTAGACGTCGGAGCCTACGAGCAGTACTTC. The V gene is TRBV9, the J gene TRBJ2-7, with unresolved D. The germline V and J ends were trimmed by 0 bases and 2 bases, with 9 bases remaining between them. Germline V CDR1 and CDR2: SGDLS, YYNGEE. The CDR3 has 14 residues.

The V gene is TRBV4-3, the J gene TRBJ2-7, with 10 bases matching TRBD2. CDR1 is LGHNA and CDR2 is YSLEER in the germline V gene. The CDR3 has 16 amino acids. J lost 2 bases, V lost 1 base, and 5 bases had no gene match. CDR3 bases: TGCGCCAGCAGCCAAGCCCTAGCGGGGGTCCCCTACGAGCAGTACTTC. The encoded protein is CASSQALAGVPYEQYF.